A single sample is the source of the 21 T cell receptor beta chains below, sequenced in a study. TCRdb fed the 5' RACE reads into MiXCR, producing one record per CDR3 protein. The table records 45,000 to 55,000 distinct CDR3 sequences, approximately 23% of them present only once. The specimen sequenced was tumor-infiltrating naive CD4+ T cells sorted from the breast tumor. Subset described: naive CD4+ T cells, CD4+CD45RA+CD25-. The receptors shown here come from a female donor with breast cancer.

This clonotype was seen a handful of times. The rearrangement links TRBV6-2 or TRBV6-3 to TRBJ1-5; D perhaps matches TRBD1 (5 bases). The CDR3 is 15 amino acids. The V end lost 7 bases, the J end lost 2 bases, and 15 bases lay between the germline ends. Germline CDR1 and CDR2: MNHEY and SVGEGT. The CDR3 DNA reads as TGTGCCAGCACCGCCCGGGTGGGGGGCAATCAGCCCCAGCATTTT. It specifies CASTARVGGNQPQHF.

With respect to this clonotype: One junction end does not reproduce the germline sequence, and a read error may be involved. The chain joins TRBV7-2 to TRBJ1-6; D might be TRBD1 (5 bases). The germline CDR1 and CDR2 sequences are SGHTA and FQGNSA. CDR3 length equals 14 residues. Here the CDR3 reads CASSEGVGISPRHF. In DNA form, the CDR3 reads TGTGCCAGCAGCGAAGGGGTAGGGATTTCACCCCGCCACTTT.

This clonotype showed up just a few times. This chain joins TRBV4-2 and TRBJ1-2, with a possible D match to TRBD1 (5 bases). CDR3 length: 14 residues. Germline V gene sequence: CDR1 LGHNA, CDR2 YNFKEQ. The ends were cut back, 4 bases at V and 8 bases at J, with 17 bases in the middle. The CDR3 DNA is TGTGCCAGCAGCCCAGGGACGGAGATCCGGGGCTACACCTTC. Protein: CASSPGTEIRGYTF.

This sequence joins TRBV15 and TRBJ1-5; D ambiguous. The CDR3 totals 14 residues. Trimming took 0 bases from V and 7 from J, leaving 10 bases between them. The germline gives CDR1 LNHNV, CDR2 YYDKDF (reference sequence). Here the CDR3 DNA reads TGTGCCACCAGCAGAGATTGGCTGGAGCAGCCCCAGCATTTT. Protein sequence: CATSRDWLEQPQHF.

Note on this clonotype: Germline is not matched at one junction end, which may reflect a read error. The rearrangement uses TRBV20-1 and TRBJ2-7; possible D gene TRBD2, 7 bases. The CDR3 has 15 residues. Germline CDR1 and CDR2: DFQATT and SNEGSKA (reference sequence). The CDR3 DNA reads TGCAGTGCTACCCGGGAGGCAGGGGCCTCCCACGAGCAGTACTTC. Protein: CSATREAGASHEQYF.

Only a few counts were recorded for this clonotype. J is TRBJ1-2 and V is TRBV7-9, with a weak D call TRBD1 (5 bases). The germline V and J ends were trimmed by 5 bases and 2 bases, with 6 bases remaining between them. The CDR3 contains 12 residues. Germline CDR1 SEHNR, CDR2 FQNEAQ (reference sequence). CDR3 residues: CASSRDNYGYTF. The DNA of the CDR3 is TGTGCCAGCAGCCGGGACAACTATGGCTACACCTTC.

A few counts support this clonotype. J is TRBJ1-1 and V is TRBV5-1; the D gene is possibly TRBD1 (5 bases). Per the germline V gene, CDR1 is SGHRS and CDR2 is YFSETQ. The V and J ends lost 4 bases and 4 bases respectively, with 11 bases between them. The CDR3 covers 13 residues. Here the CDR3 reads CASSPGSGTEAFF. The CDR3 nucleotides are TGCGCCAGCAGCCCAGGGAGCGGCACTGAAGCTTTCTTT.

The rearrangement links TRBV20-1 to TRBJ2-5; 8 bases align to TRBD2. V lost 3 bases and J lost 4; bases outside the gene matches: 7. CDR3 size: 14 residues. Germline V gene data show CDR1 as DFQATT and CDR2 as SNEGSKA (reference sequence). The chain's CDR3 is CSARSGSRGETQYF. CDR3 bases: TGCAGTGCTAGGAGCGGGAGTAGGGGAGAGACCCAGTACTTC.

The V call is TRBV29-1, the J call TRBJ1-2; a possible D gene is TRBD1 (5 bases). CDR3 size: 13 residues. The V and J ends lost 4 bases and 4 bases respectively, with 13 bases between them. The germline CDR1 and CDR2 sequences are SQVTM and ANQGSEA. The CDR3 DNA follows: TGCAGCGTTGCGGGACCGGGACGCTATGGCTACACCTTC. As protein: CSVAGPGRYGYTF. The whole variable domain, remainder taken from reference TRBV29-1 and TRBJ1-2, is SAVISQKPSRDICQRGTSLTIQCQVDSQVTMMFWYRQQPGQSLTLIATANQGSEATYESGFVIDKFPISRPNLTFSTLTVSNMSPEDSSIYLCSVAGPGRYGYTFGSGTRLTVV.

This clonotype was seen only a few times. The chain uses TRBV7-3 and TRBJ2-2, with TRBD1 matching 9 bases. The V segment lost 5 bases and the J segment 3 bases; nucleotides outside the gene matches: 4. Germline values: CDR1 SGHTA, CDR2 FQGTGA. The CDR3 length is 15 residues. In nucleotides, the CDR3 is TGTGCCAGCAGCGGCGGGACAGGGTACACCGGGGAGCTGTTTTTT. As protein: CASSGGTGYTGELFF.

This clonotype was seen many times. The J gene is TRBJ1-2, the V gene TRBV6-2 or TRBV6-3; TRBD1 is a possible D gene (5 bases). This CDR3 contains 13 residues. Trimming removed 6 bases at V and 8 bases at J, with 16 bases between. Germline V gene data show CDR1 as MNHEY and CDR2 as SVGEGT. The CDR3 protein is CASSLGQKGGYTF. CDR3 DNA sequence: TGTGCCAGCAGCCTCGGACAAAAAGGAGGCTACACCTTC.

The chain couples TRBV5-1 to TRBJ2-3, with 9 bases fitting TRBD2. CDR3 length equals 16 residues. J gave up 3 bases and V 0 bases, and 5 bases lay outside the gene matches. Germline loops: CDR1 SGHRS, CDR2 YFSETQ. The CDR3 bases are TGCGCCAGCAGCTTGGATGTTGCGGGAGGGACAGATACGCAGTATTTT. It is translated as CASSLDVAGGTDTQYF.

The rearrangement links TRBV7-9 to TRBJ2-7; TRBD1 aligns across 7 bases. Germline V gene lookup returns CDR1 SEHNR and CDR2 FQNEAQ (reference sequence). The V and J ends lost 7 bases and 0 bases, in that order; junction bases with no gene match: 6. CDR3 length: 14 residues. CDR3 DNA: TGTGCCAGCACCTACGACAGGGACTCCTACGAGCAGTACTTC. Translating it yields CASTYDRDSYEQYF.

This clonotype was seen a handful of times. The chain carries TRBV6-2 or TRBV6-3 and TRBJ1-5, with D tentatively TRBD1 (5 bases). The CDR3 has 18 amino acids. V lost 6 bases and J 0 bases, leaving 21 bases between the germline ends. The germline V gene has CDR1 MNHEY and CDR2 SVGEGT. CDR3: CASSKPPTVPLSNQPQHF. In DNA form, the CDR3 reads TGTGCCAGCAGCAAACCACCGACAGTTCCCCTTAGCAATCAGCCCCAGCATTTT.

V gene TRBV20-1 combines with J gene TRBJ2-7; 8 nucleotides match TRBD2. Germline V gene sequence: CDR1 DFQATT, CDR2 SNEGSKA (reference sequence). The CDR3 is made up of 18 amino acids. The V and J ends lost 1 base and 1 base, in that order; junction bases with no gene match: 15. CDR3 amino acids: CSARGSAGVGIRSYEQYF. The CDR3 DNA reads as TGCAGTGCTAGAGGCTCAGCGGGAGTGGGTATCAGATCCTACGAGCAGTACTTC.

V gene TRBV20-1 combines with J gene TRBJ2-2; possibly TRBD1 or TRBD2 for D (6 bases each). Germline CDR1 DFQATT, CDR2 SNEGSKA (reference sequence). This CDR3 contains 14 residues. Between the trimmed V and J ends, which lost 1 base and 6 bases, there was a span of 12 bases. As DNA, the CDR3 is TGCAGTGCTAGAGGAACGGAGGGGGCCGGGGAGCTGTTTTTT. This sequence encodes CSARGTEGAGELFF.

To note about this clonotype: A read error may produce the germline difference seen at one junction end. The chain links TRBV9 to TRBJ1-2, with D uncertain. CDR1 is SGDLS, CDR2 YYNGEE, per germline. The CDR3 consists of 15 residues. The CDR3 DNA sequence: TGTGCCGGCAGCCCTACGGCCGTGGTGGGCTATGGCTACACCTTC. Its protein is CAGSPTAVVGYGYTF.

This clonotype appeared once. V usage is TRBV20-1 and J usage is TRBJ2-1, with 8 bases identical to TRBD2. This CDR3 spans 12 amino acids. The germline V gene has CDR1 DFQATT and CDR2 SNEGSKA (reference sequence). DNA for the CDR3: TGCAGGGGTCTAGCGGGCGGAGGGGAGCAGTTCTTC. Amino acid sequence: CRGLAGGGEQFF.

This chain links TRBV20-1 with TRBJ1-2; D might be TRBD1 (6 bases). Trimming removed 4 bases from V and 7 bases from J, with 19 bases in between. Looked up from germline, CDR1 is DFQATT and CDR2 is SNEGSKA (reference sequence). The CDR3 loop spans 14 amino acids. CDR3 coding DNA: TGCAGTGCTATGACCTCCCCGGGGGCAGGTGGCTACACCTTC. It translates to CSAMTSPGAGGYTF.

There are a few counts of this clonotype. J is TRBJ2-3 and V is TRBV7-6, with D uncertain. Looked up from germline, CDR1 is SGHVS and CDR2 is FNYEAQ. The CDR3 has 16 amino acids. V was clipped by 6 bases and J by 5 bases, with 21 bases between them. The CDR3 sequence is CASRRPLIVRRDTQYF. The DNA of the CDR3 is TGTGCCAGCAGACGTCCGCTTATCGTTCGACGAGATACGCAGTATTTT.

This clonotype came up a few times. Here the CDR3 reads CASSRTGTTDTQYF. The CDR3 nucleotides are TGCGCCAGCAGCCGGACAGGGACCACAGATACGCAGTATTTT. The chain is built from TRBV5-1 and TRBJ2-3; 8 bases are shared with TRBD1. The CDR3 extends over 14 amino acids. With V trimmed by 4 bases and J by 2 bases, 3 bases remained unmatched. Germline V gene data show CDR1 as SGHRS and CDR2 as YFSETQ.